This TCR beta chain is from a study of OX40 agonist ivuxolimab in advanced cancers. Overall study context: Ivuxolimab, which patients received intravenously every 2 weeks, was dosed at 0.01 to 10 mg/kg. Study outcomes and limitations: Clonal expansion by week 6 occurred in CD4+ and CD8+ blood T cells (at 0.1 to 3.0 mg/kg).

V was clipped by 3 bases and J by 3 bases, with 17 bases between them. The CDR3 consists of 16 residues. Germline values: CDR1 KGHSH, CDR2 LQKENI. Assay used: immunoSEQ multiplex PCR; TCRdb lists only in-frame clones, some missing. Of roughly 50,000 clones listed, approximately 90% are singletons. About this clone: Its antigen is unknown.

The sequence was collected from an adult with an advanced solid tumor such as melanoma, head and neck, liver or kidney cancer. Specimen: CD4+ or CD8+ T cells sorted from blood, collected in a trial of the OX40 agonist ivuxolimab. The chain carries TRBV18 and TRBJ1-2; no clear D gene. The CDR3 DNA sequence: TGTGCCAGCTCACCGCAGTCTCGGGCGGAGGACTATGGCTACACCTTC. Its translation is CASSPQSRAEDYGYTF. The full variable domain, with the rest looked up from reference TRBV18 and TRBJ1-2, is NAGVMQNPRHLVRRRGQEARLRCSPMKGHSHVYWYRQLPEEGLKFMVYLQKENIIDESGMPKERFSAEFPKEGPSILRIQQVVRGDSAAYFCASSPQSRAEDYGYTFGSGTRLTVV.